One sample yielded the 20 T cell receptor beta chains listed below, sequenced in a study of vaccination and CD4 T cells after COVID-19. Oncomine TCR Beta short-read sequencing was applied to DNA from cultured CD4+ T cells. TCRdb re-called the PCR reads through MiXCR, storing one row per CDR3 protein. The top ten clones hold approximately 53% of a sample with under 5,000 distinct CDR3 sequences, 21% of them seen once. The antigens for these receptors are not known. Stated treatment: approximately 10-day PBMC culture with coronavirus spike peptide pools or control peptides (ViraFEST assay). The material sequenced was CD4+ T cells from blood, cultured in vitro, taken after SARS-CoV-2 vaccination. All receptors derive from a human donor who had recovered from COVID-19.

This clonotype is judged medium-sized. This sequence joins TRBV4-2 and TRBJ1-2; D remains unclear. This CDR3 has 14 amino acids. The germline CDR1 and CDR2 sequences are LGHNA and YNFKEQ. Trimming removed 0 bases at V and 7 bases at J, with 12 bases between. The CDR3 is CASSQEGLGSGYTF. The CDR3 DNA follows: TGTGCCAGCAGCCAAGAAGGGTTGGGAAGTGGCTACACCTTC.

V and J are TRBV28 and TRBJ2-3, with TRBD2 matching 11 bases. CDR1 and CDR2 from the germline V gene are MDHEN and SYDVKM. Trimming cost V 3 bases and J 4 bases; bases outside gene matches: 6. The CDR3 is made up of 16 amino acids. The CDR3 sequence: CASSLGLAVSADTQYF. CDR3 DNA sequence: TGTGCCAGCAGTTTGGGACTAGCGGTGTCGGCAGATACGCAGTATTTT.

The chain combines TRBV7-9 with TRBJ1-5; 7 bases line up with TRBD1. With 1 base clipped from V and 5 bases from J, the junction kept 11 bases outside the gene matches. The CDR3 totals 17 residues. Germline V gene data show CDR1 as SEHNR and CDR2 as FQNEAQ (reference sequence). The CDR3 protein is CASSLGGRTGFYQPQHF. The CDR3 DNA sequence: TGTGCCAGCAGCTTAGGAGGGCGGACAGGATTTTATCAGCCCCAGCATTTT.

By share, this clonotype ranks as medium-sized. V and J are TRBV15 and TRBJ1-1; maybe TRBD1 (5 bases). The V gene's germline CDR1 is LNHNV and CDR2 YYDKDF (reference sequence). The CDR3 has 17 residues. V dropped 0 bases and J dropped 1 base, with 15 bases sitting between them. The CDR3 here is CATSRDGGGTGNTEAFF. DNA for the CDR3: TGTGCCACCAGCAGAGATGGAGGCGGGACGGGGAACACTGAAGCTTTCTTT.

This clonotype was observed a few times. The CDR3 nucleotides are TGCAGCGCTGACCTAAATCGGGGTAACGGAAACACCATATATTTT. This sequence encodes CSADLNRGNGNTIYF. The chain is built from TRBV20-1 and TRBJ1-3, with no clear D. Looked up from germline, CDR1 is DFQATT and CDR2 is SNEGSKA (reference sequence). The CDR3 covers 15 residues.

This clonotype has just a few counts. This chain uses TRBV19 with TRBJ2-1, with 7 bases identical to TRBD2. The V and J ends lost 11 bases and 11 bases, in that order; junction bases with no gene match: 15. The CDR3 runs 13 residues. Germline assignment: CDR1 LNHDA and CDR2 SQIVND (reference sequence). The CDR3 DNA is TGTGCCTCCTTCTCGAATGGGAGGGGAAAGCAGTTCTTC. It translates to CASFSNGRGKQFF.

This clonotype is categorized as medium-sized (0.01 to 0.1%). The chain couples TRBV20-1 to TRBJ2-3, with D uncertain. Deletions cut 3 bases from V and 7 bases from J, with 11 bases between. This CDR3 contains 12 residues. The germline V gene encodes CDR1 DFQATT and CDR2 SNEGSKA (reference sequence). The CDR3 reads CSASVLVNTQYF. The CDR3 DNA reads as TGCAGTGCTAGCGTTTTAGTCAATACGCAGTATTTT.

This clonotype ranks as large. The chain has TRBV11-3 and TRBJ2-3; TRBD2 matches at 10 bases. This CDR3 is built from 16 residues. The V segment lost 0 bases and the J segment 3 bases; nucleotides outside the gene matches: 3. Germline V lookup: CDR1 SGHNT, CDR2 YENEEA. The CDR3 sequence: CASSLESSGGTDTQYF. The CDR3 nucleotides are TGTGCCAGCAGCTTAGAGTCTAGCGGGGGTACAGATACGCAGTATTTT.

This clonotype was observed many times. This chain connects TRBV6-1 to TRBJ1-2; D gene uncertain. The germline V gene has CDR1 MNHNS and CDR2 SASEGT. CDR3 size: 12 residues. The V end was cut by 5 bases, the J end by 4 bases, with 8 bases between. The CDR3 here is CASSPRSYGYTF. The CDR3, as DNA: TGTGCCAGCAGTCCCCGCAGCTATGGCTACACCTTC.

This clonotype was counted only a few times. The chain couples TRBV27 to TRBJ1-2, with unresolved D. From germline, CDR1 is MNHEY and CDR2 SMNVEV (reference sequence). The V gene lost 5 bases and the J gene lost 4 bases, with 17 bases spanning the gap. The CDR3 runs 15 residues. The CDR3 here is CASSLLTKWGYGYTF. The CDR3 DNA follows: TGTGCCAGCAGTCTTTTGACAAAGTGGGGCTATGGCTACACCTTC.

This chain uses TRBV10-3 with TRBJ2-1, with D perhaps matching TRBD1 (6 bases). V was shortened by 2 bases and J by 7 bases, with 18 bases between the two germline ends. Germline V lookup: CDR1 ENHRY, CDR2 SYGVKD. The CDR3 runs 16 residues. Here the CDR3 DNA reads TGTGCCATCAGTGAGGCGGCAGGGGCGCAGGGAAATGAGCAGTTCTTC. Amino acids: CAISEAAGAQGNEQFF.

This clonotype was detected only a few times. The chain has TRBV5-1 and TRBJ2-5; 8 bases fit TRBD1. Germline CDR1 is SGHRS and CDR2 is YFSETQ. The V and J ends lost 5 bases and 0 bases, in that order; junction bases with no gene match: 6. The CDR3 sequence is 15 residues long. Here the CDR3 DNA reads TGCGCCAGCAGGACAGGGGCGGGGTACCAAGAGACCCAGTACTTC. Translation: CASRTGAGYQETQYF.

The V call is TRBV6-1, the J call TRBJ1-5, with D perhaps TRBD1 (5 bases). CDR1 is MNHNS, CDR2 SASEGT, per germline. CDR3 length: 15 amino acids. V lost 7 bases and J 2 bases, leaving 15 bases between the germline ends. The CDR3 coding sequence is TGTGCCAGCACTTTTTCGGTGGGGGGCAATCAGCCCCAGCATTTT. It translates to CASTFSVGGNQPQHF.

This clonotype was counted at least ten times. The J gene is TRBJ2-5, the V gene TRBV5-4; the D gene is possibly TRBD1 (6 bases). CDR1 and CDR2 from the germline V gene are SGHNT and YYREEE (reference sequence). Deletions cut 1 base from V and 4 bases from J, with 11 bases between. CDR3 size: 14 residues. The CDR3 protein is CASSLNQGPETQYF. The CDR3 DNA reads TGTGCCAGCAGCTTGAACCAGGGGCCAGAGACCCAGTACTTC.

This clonotype was seen only a few times. The chain carries TRBV6-1 and TRBJ2-3; D possibly uses TRBD1 or TRBD2 (5 bases each). V gave up 5 bases and J gave up 0 bases, with 12 bases separating them. Germline CDR1 reads MNHNS; CDR2 reads SASEGT. This CDR3 comprises 15 residues. CDR3 DNA sequence: TGTGCCAGCAGTACCGGGACGGCTAGCACAGATACGCAGTATTTT. This translates into CASSTGTASTDTQYF.

A few counts support this clonotype. V and J are TRBV29-1 and TRBJ2-3; 10 positions match TRBD1. This CDR3 region has 14 residues. The junction had 6 bases not matched to a gene; V was cut back by 6 bases and J by 3 bases. Germline V gene sequence: CDR1 SQVTM, CDR2 ANQGSEA. The CDR3 protein is CSVGRQGATDTQYF. The CDR3 DNA is TGCAGCGTCGGACGACAGGGGGCGACAGATACGCAGTATTTT.

This clonotype was observed a few times. V gene TRBV27 combines with J gene TRBJ1-1, with D perhaps matching TRBD1 (6 bases). Germline V CDR1 and CDR2: MNHEY, SMNVEV (reference sequence). With 6 bases removed from V and 6 bases from J, the gap between germline ends came to 14 bases. This CDR3 is built from 13 residues. CDR3 sequence: CASSPQGSAEAFF. CDR3 DNA: TGTGCCAGCAGCCCCCAGGGGAGCGCTGAAGCTTTCTTT.

By its share, this clonotype is medium-sized. This rearrangement joins TRBV28 to TRBJ1-5, with a tentative D call TRBD1 (6 bases). The CDR3 runs 14 residues. The V gene's germline CDR1 is MDHEN and CDR2 SYDVKM. Trimming stripped 7 bases from V and 5 bases from J, with 15 bases between. The CDR3 region is CASTVTGGHQPQHF. The CDR3 DNA follows: TGTGCCAGCACCGTTACGGGGGGCCATCAGCCCCAGCATTTT.

The rearrangement joins TRBV2 to TRBJ1-1, with 7 bases fitting TRBD1. CDR3 size: 13 residues. Germline V gene data show CDR1 as SNHLY and CDR2 as FYNNEI. V trimming: 6 bases; J trimming: 3 bases; junction bases outside the gene matches: 4. The CDR3 loop is CASRTGPYTEAFF. Here the CDR3 DNA reads TGTGCCAGCAGGACAGGGCCCTACACTGAAGCTTTCTTT.

The chain combines TRBV5-6 with TRBJ1-2; TRBD1 agrees at 8 bases. This CDR3 has 13 amino acids. The J segment lost 6 bases and the V segment lost 4 bases, leaving 5 bases of the junction unmatched. Per the germline V gene, CDR1 is SGHDT and CDR2 is YYEEEE. CDR3 residues: CASSQDREDGYTF. For the CDR3, the DNA is TGTGCCAGCAGCCAGGACAGGGAGGATGGCTACACCTTC.